This T cell receptor (beta chain) originates from a study of OX40 agonist ivuxolimab in advanced cancers. Study-level findings and limits: Still undetermined is the antigen specificity of the expanded peripheral T cells.

The germline CDR1 and CDR2 sequences are SGHDT and YYEEEE. The V end lost 0 bases, the J end lost 5 bases, and 15 bases lay between the germline ends. This CDR3 is built from 15 residues. To note about this clone: The antigen remains unidentified.

Data came from immunoSEQ multiplex PCR; TCRdb stores just in-frame clones and leaves some out. The sample gives roughly 60,000 clones, approximately 86% of which show up once; roughly 3.5% is in the top ten. The chain uses TRBV5-6 and TRBJ2-7; D may be TRBD2 (6 bases). This clonotype was sampled from an adult with an advanced solid tumor such as melanoma, head and neck, liver or kidney cancer. The sequences come from CD4+ or CD8+ T cells sorted from blood, collected in a trial of the OX40 agonist ivuxolimab. The CDR3 bases are TGTGCCAGCAGCTTGGATGTAGGAGGGTCCCACGAGCAGTACTTC. Its protein is CASSLDVGGSHEQYF. Filled out from reference TRBV5-6 and TRBJ2-7, the complete variable domain reads DAGVTQSPTHLIKTRGQQVTLRCSPKSGHDTVSWYQQALGQGPQFIFQYYEEEERQRGNFPDRFSGHQFPNYSSELNVNALLLGDSALYLCASSLDVGGSHEQYFGPGTRLTVT.